The 21 T cell receptor beta chains below come from one sample, sequenced in a study of blood T cell repertoires in COVID-19. The protocol was immunoSEQ multiplex PCR, while the TCRdb copy is restricted to in-frame clones and leaves out a portion. The data hold 40,000 or so clones, with 84% observed a single time. The sample comprised peripheral blood. The receptor source for this set is a man aged 60-69 years with COVID-19, enrolled during active disease.

The chain recombines TRBV6-4 with TRBJ2-2, with D possibly being TRBD2 (6 bases). Trimming pared 6 bases from V and 6 bases from J, leaving 14 bases between. Germline-derived CDR1 and CDR2 are MRHNA and SNTAGT. CDR3 length: 14 amino acids. CDR3 loop: CASRRDWGAGELFF. The CDR3 DNA is TGTGCCAGCAGGCGGGACTGGGGCGCCGGGGAGCTGTTTTTT.

This clone was counted once. The chain has TRBV27 and TRBJ2-5, with a weak D call TRBD1 (6 bases). V lost 11 bases and J lost 4, with 14 bases in between. Germline V gene sequence: CDR1 MNHEY, CDR2 SMNVEV (reference sequence). CDR3 length equals 12 residues. Written as DNA, the CDR3 is TGTGCCGCAGGGGTTCGAGGAGAGACCCAGTACTTC. Its protein is CAAGVRGETQYF.

This chain links TRBV7-8 with TRBJ2-7; possibly TRBD2 for D (6 bases). V was clipped by 1 base and J by 5 bases, with 15 bases between them. The CDR3 is 15 residues long. Germline CDR1 reads SGHVS; CDR2 reads FQNEAQ. CDR3 protein: CASSLGGEFIHEQYF. As DNA, the CDR3 is TGTGCCAGCAGCTTAGGGGGGGAGTTCATTCACGAGCAGTACTTC.

Only a few counts were recorded for this clone. V and J are TRBV30 and TRBJ2-1; a weak D match, TRBD1 (5 bases). There are 16 residues in the CDR3. The V gene's germline CDR1 is GTSNPN and CDR2 SVGIG (reference sequence). Trimming removed 3 bases from V and 6 bases from J, with 21 bases in between. The CDR3 DNA is TGTGCCTGGAGGCCCTTGACAGCCCCAACCCCCAATGAGCAGTTCTTC. Translation gives CAWRPLTAPTPNEQFF.

The V call is TRBV28, the J call TRBJ2-7, with 8 bases identical to TRBD1. The CDR3 is made up of 15 amino acids. In germline, CDR1 is MDHEN, CDR2 SYDVKM. The junction had 15 bases not matched to a gene; V was cut back by 9 bases and J by 5 bases. CDR3 bases: TGTGCCAGTAATCATCAGGGGGCAGTTTACCACGAGCAGTACTTC. Translating gives CASNHQGAVYHEQYF.

This clone was recorded a few times. The rearrangement links TRBV9 to TRBJ1-1; D is uncertain. V lost 0 bases and J 7 bases, leaving 13 bases between the germline ends. This CDR3 spans 14 amino acids. CDR1 and CDR2 from the germline V gene are SGDLS and YYNGEE. CDR3: CASSVVTGTVEAFF. The CDR3 DNA is TGTGCCAGCAGCGTAGTGACGGGAACAGTTGAAGCTTTCTTT.

This chain connects TRBV6-5 to TRBJ1-5; D is unresolved. Germline loops: CDR1 MNHEY, CDR2 SVGAGI. The CDR3 spans 15 residues. Trimming stripped 6 bases from V and 6 bases from J, with 18 bases between. The CDR3 coding sequence is TGTGCCAGCAGGGGAATTAGGGAGCGGGGTCAGCCCCAGCATTTT. It translates to CASRGIRERGQPQHF.

The V gene is TRBV27, the J gene TRBJ2-3; 12 bases match TRBD2. J was trimmed by 6 bases and V by 1 base; bases with no gene match: 2. The CDR3 runs 15 residues. The germline V gene has CDR1 MNHEY and CDR2 SMNVEV (reference sequence). The CDR3: CASSLYLAGGDTQYF. CDR3 sequence (DNA): TGTGCCAGCAGTTTATACCTAGCGGGAGGGGATACGCAGTATTTT.

This clone was found a few times. The chain couples TRBV10-2 to TRBJ1-5, with D tentatively TRBD1 (5 bases). CDR3 length equals 15 residues. From germline, CDR1 is WSHSY and CDR2 SAAADI. V was clipped by 3 bases and J by 1 base, with 10 bases between them. CDR3 amino acids: CASSDQGLSNQPQHF. CDR3 DNA sequence: TGCGCCAGCAGTGATCAGGGATTGAGCAATCAGCCCCAGCATTTT.

The V and J genes are TRBV6-5 and TRBJ1-4; 7 bases are shared with TRBD1. The CDR3 sequence is 13 residues long. Trimming at V came to 6 bases and at J to 5 bases, leaving 3 bases not matched to a gene. Germline CDR1 MNHEY, CDR2 SVGAGI. The CDR3 DNA reads TGTGCCAGCAGGGACAGGCGGAATGAAAAACTGTTTTTT. Its protein product is CASRDRRNEKLFF.

The chain recombines TRBV4-3 with TRBJ1-4; D is undetermined. V shed 0 bases and J shed 4 bases, with 9 bases lying between them. The germline CDR1 and CDR2 sequences are LGHNA and YSLEER. This CDR3 is built from 15 residues. CDR3 loop: CASSQESGINEKLFF. In DNA form, the CDR3 reads TGCGCCAGCAGCCAAGAATCGGGGATTAATGAAAAACTGTTTTTT.

V usage is TRBV28 and J usage is TRBJ1-1, with D uncertain. V was shortened by 2 bases and J by 0 bases, with 13 bases between the two germline ends. CDR1 is MDHEN and CDR2 is SYDVKM in the germline V gene. The CDR3 contains 16 residues. CDR3 protein: CASSLPQTRMNTEAFF. CDR3 bases: TGTGCCAGCAGTTTACCCCAGACACGTATGAACACTGAAGCTTTCTTT.

The V call is TRBV5-4, the J call TRBJ2-1; possibly TRBD2 for D (6 bases). There are 15 residues in the CDR3. Trimming removed 1 base at V and 5 bases at J, with 13 bases between. Germline loops: CDR1 SGHNT, CDR2 YYREEE (reference sequence). The CDR3 sequence: CASSLQLGGNNEQFF. In DNA form, the CDR3 reads TGTGCCAGCAGCTTGCAACTGGGGGGTAACAATGAGCAGTTCTTC.

The chain uses TRBV7-9 and TRBJ1-1; a weak D match, TRBD1 (6 bases). The CDR3 is 13 residues long. CDR1 and CDR2 (germline): SEHNR, FQNEAQ (reference sequence). Trimming took off 3 bases at V and 1 base at J, with 6 bases between the two ends. DNA for the CDR3: TGTGCCAGCAGCTTGGACAGGAACACTGAAGCTTTCTTT. Protein sequence: CASSLDRNTEAFF.

The CDR3 loop is CASTSRGRLEGKLFF. The DNA for the CDR3 is TGTGCCAGCACCTCTAGAGGGCGGCTAGAAGGAAAACTGTTTTTT. This chain joins TRBV21-1 and TRBJ1-4. TRBV21-1 is a pseudogene segment. The CDR3 length is 15 residues.

This chain uses TRBV4-2 with TRBJ1-6, with 9 bases fitting TRBD1. Germline values: CDR1 LGHNA, CDR2 YNFKEQ. The CDR3 is made up of 17 amino acids. The trim removed 4 bases at V and 5 bases at J, leaving 9 bases unmatched. The CDR3 DNA reads as TGTGCCAGCAGCCTCCTCACAGGGGGCTTTGATAATTCACCCCTCCACTTT. Translating gives CASSLLTGGFDNSPLHF.

This clone was seen a single time. This chain's CDR3 is CAWSTGGSTEAFF. The CDR3 DNA is TGTGCCTGGAGTACAGGGGGAAGCACTGAAGCTTTCTTT. The chain recombines TRBV30 with TRBJ1-1; TRBD1 matches 8 bases. The CDR3 length is 13 residues. Trimming removed 2 bases from V and 4 bases from J; junction bases left unmatched: 3. Germline CDR1 reads GTSNPN; CDR2 reads SVGIG (reference sequence). Filled out from reference TRBV30 and TRBJ1-1, the complete variable domain reads SQTIHQWPATLVQPVGSPLSLECTVEGTSNPNLYWYRQAAGRGLQLLFYSVGIGQISSEVPQNLSASRPQDRQFILSSKKLLLSDSGFYLCAWSTGGSTEAFFGQGTRLTVV.

This clone was picked up a small number of times. Within the sample, other DNA sequences also encode this same CDR3. The chain joins TRBV10-2 to TRBJ2-5; 8 positions agree with TRBD1. There are 15 residues in the CDR3. In germline, CDR1 is WSHSY, CDR2 SAAADI. J gave up 2 bases and V 2 bases, and 4 bases lay outside the gene matches. CDR3 in amino acids: CASSEQGARQETQYF. The DNA for the CDR3 is TGCGCCAGCAGTGAGCAGGGGGCAAGGCAAGAGACCCAGTACTTC.

CDR3 region: CASSSPLLDEQFF. Here the CDR3 DNA reads TGTGCCAGCAGCTCACCCCTCCTAGATGAGCAGTTCTTC. The V and J genes are TRBV7-3 and TRBJ2-1; D is ambiguous. The CDR3 is 13 residues long. V was pared by 4 bases and J by 8 bases, with 12 bases between. Germline-derived CDR1 and CDR2 are SGHTA and FQGTGA.

This sequence joins TRBV3-1 (or the pseudogene TRBV3-2) and TRBJ2-7; a possible D gene is TRBD2 (6 bases). The CDR3 has 16 amino acids. The V gene lost 3 bases and the J gene lost 0 bases, with 15 bases spanning the gap. Germline V gene lookup returns CDR1 LGHDT and CDR2 YNNKEL (reference sequence). The CDR3 DNA reads TGTGCCAGCAGCCAGGGTAGCGGCCTAAGCTCCTACGAGCAGTACTTC. It encodes CASSQGSGLSSYEQYF.

The rearrangement uses TRBV24-1 and TRBJ2-1; TRBD1 matches 9 bases. This CDR3 comprises 17 residues. Trimming cost V 5 bases and J 4 bases; bases outside gene matches: 11. Germline lookup yields CDR1 KGHDR and CDR2 SFDVKD. Here the CDR3 DNA reads TGTGCCACCAGTGCCATGAGGGGGACAGGGCAGTACAATGAGCAGTTCTTC. Encoded protein: CATSAMRGTGQYNEQFF.